The clone carrying this T cell receptor beta chain appeared many times. This sample was taken from a study of response to subunit inactivated influenza vaccine. CDR1 and CDR2 from the germline V gene are SGHTA and FQGNSA. Trimming shortened V by 4 bases and J by 5 bases, and 21 bases separated the two germline ends. The CDR3 has 17 amino acids. TCRdb reprocessed the RT-PCR reads with MiXCR, giving one entry per CDR3 protein. This table has about 570,000 distinct CDR3 sequences, about 11% appearing once. This sample also belongs to another study, concerning T cells expressing NK-cell markers. In that study: The authors made TCR beta cDNA libraries by 5'RACE template switching. This switching added a universal primer site and UMIs. From sorted CD3+CD56+NKG2C+, CD3+CD56+NKG2C- and CD3+CD56-NKG2C+ T cells came the TCR beta repertoires. Several of the experiments relied on an anti-gamma-delta TCR antibody so that only alpha-beta TCR T cells were sorted. The dominant NKG2C+ clonotypes represented about 1.0-7.0% of CD8+ T cells in more than five donors. Similarly, these clonotypes led the CD3+CD56-NKG2C+ fraction as well in a handful of donors.

The sequenced sample was PBMCs from blood, obtained on the day of vaccination. This TCR was sampled from a man aged 45-65 years who received an inactivated influenza vaccine. The V gene is TRBV7-2, the J gene TRBJ2-1; maybe TRBD1 (5 bases). CDR3: CASSSAAWYRTNNEQFF. Here the CDR3 DNA reads TGTGCCAGCAGCTCCGCCGCATGGTACAGGACCAACAATGAGCAGTTCTTC.